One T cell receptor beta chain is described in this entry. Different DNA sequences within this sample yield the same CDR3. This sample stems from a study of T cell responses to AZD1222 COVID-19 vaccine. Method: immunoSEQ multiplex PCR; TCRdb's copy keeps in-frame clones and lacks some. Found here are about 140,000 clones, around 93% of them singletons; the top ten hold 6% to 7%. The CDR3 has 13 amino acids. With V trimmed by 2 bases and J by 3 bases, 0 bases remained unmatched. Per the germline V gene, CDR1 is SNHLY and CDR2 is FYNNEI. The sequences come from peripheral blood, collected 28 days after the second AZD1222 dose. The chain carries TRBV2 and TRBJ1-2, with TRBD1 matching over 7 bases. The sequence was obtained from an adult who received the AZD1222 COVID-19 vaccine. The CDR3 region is CASSEQGDYGYTF. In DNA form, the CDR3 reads TGTGCCAGCAGTGAACAGGGGGACTATGGCTACACCTTC.